Sequencing of this TCR beta chain was carried out in a study of early T cells in non-severe SARS-CoV-2 infection. CDR1 and CDR2 (germline): MNHNS, SASEGT. The CDR3 sequence is 16 residues long. V gave up 8 bases and J gave up 0 bases, with 17 bases separating them. This clonotype was counted at least ten times. TCRdb independently ran MiXCR on the 5' RACE reads; one entry per CDR3 protein. The top ten clones hold 4.8% of a sample with tens of thousands of distinct CDR3 sequences, over 4.5% of them seen once. The sequencing sample was made of whole blood. This TCR came from an adult who was a healthcare worker with PCR-confirmed SARS-CoV-2 infection or an uninfected control (not recorded which). The chain couples TRBV6-1 to TRBJ1-3; D is unresolved. CDR3 nucleotides: TGTGCCAGCTTGATATTAGGCAGAGACTCTGGAAACACCATATATTTT. Its translation: CASLILGRDSGNTIYF.